These 18 T cell receptor beta chains originate from one sample sequenced in a study of T cell responses to AZD1222 COVID-19 vaccine. The protocol was immunoSEQ multiplex PCR, while the TCRdb copy is restricted to in-frame clones and leaves out a portion. The sample records about 72,000 clones, about 88% being singletons. The material was peripheral blood, obtained 28 days after the second AZD1222 dose. The source is an adult who received the AZD1222 COVID-19 vaccine.

The gene calls are TRBV19 and TRBJ1-5, with 9 bases matching TRBD1. After removal of 7 bases from V and 6 bases from J, the junction contained 10 bases not matched to a gene. Germline CDR1 reads LNHDA; CDR2 reads SQIVND (reference sequence). CDR3 length: 15 amino acids. DNA for the CDR3: TGTGCCAGTACTGGGACAGGGATCTTCGGTCAGCCCCAGCATTTT. It codes for CASTGTGIFGQPQHF.

This clone was counted only a few times. V gene TRBV10-1 combines with J gene TRBJ2-3; tentative D call: TRBD1 (5 bases). The V gene lost 3 bases and the J gene lost 6 bases, with 16 bases spanning the gap. Germline V gene data show CDR1 as WNHNN and CDR2 as SYGVQD (reference sequence). This CDR3 is 15 amino acids long. The CDR3 here is CASSDRQGVLDTQYF. Here the CDR3 DNA reads TGCGCCAGCAGTGATAGGCAGGGTGTACTCGATACGCAGTATTTT.

CDR3 region: CASIEGDNSPLHF. The CDR3 coding sequence is TGTGCCAGCATCGAGGGGGATAATTCACCCCTCCACTTT. The V gene is TRBV6-6, the J gene TRBJ1-6; tentatively, D is TRBD1 (6 bases). Between the trimmed V and J ends, which lost 7 bases and 5 bases, there was a span of 9 bases. The CDR3 length is 13 residues. Germline V gene data show CDR1 as MNHNY and CDR2 as SVGAGI (reference sequence).

The chain combines TRBV7-2 with TRBJ2-1; TRBD2 matches at 13 bases. Germline V CDR1 and CDR2: SGHTA, FQGNSA. The CDR3 covers 14 residues. Germline trimming cut 3 bases from V and 15 bases from J; bases unmatched to any gene: 8. The CDR3 sequence is CASSFGLAGEELFF. The CDR3 DNA sequence: TGTGCCAGCAGCTTCGGACTAGCGGGGGAAGAACTGTTCTTC.

This sequence joins TRBV7-8 and TRBJ1-3; the D is unclear. This CDR3 spans 15 amino acids. Germline-derived CDR1 and CDR2 are SGHVS and FQNEAQ. V was cut by 1 base and J by 4 bases, with 11 bases left in between. CDR3 in DNA: TGTGCCAGCAGCTTAGAGCCGGGCCCAGGAAACACCATATATTTT. It codes for CASSLEPGPGNTIYF.

The chain has TRBV12-5 and TRBJ2-7; 10 bases map to TRBD2. The V gene end was trimmed by 3 bases and the J gene end by 3 bases; junction bases not matched to a gene: 5. CDR3 size: 15 residues. Germline CDR1 is LGHNT and CDR2 is FRNRAP. CDR3 protein: CASGFESGRDYEQYF. The CDR3 nucleotides read TGTGCTAGTGGTTTCGAGAGCGGGAGGGACTACGAGCAGTACTTC.

The chain joins TRBV9 to TRBJ2-5; D call uncertain. CDR3 length: 13 amino acids. Deletions cut 6 bases from V and 2 bases from J, with 11 bases between. Germline V gives CDR1 SGDLS, CDR2 YYNGEE. In DNA form, the CDR3 reads TGTGCCAGCAAGGATGAGCAACAAGAGACCCAGTACTTC. Translated: CASKDEQQETQYF.

V gene TRBV6-5 combines with J gene TRBJ2-7; 9 bases map to TRBD1. The V gene end was trimmed by 2 bases and the J gene end by 3 bases; junction bases not matched to a gene: 5. Per the germline V gene, CDR1 is MNHEY and CDR2 is SVGAGI. CDR3 size: 15 residues. In DNA, the CDR3 is TGTGCCAGCAGTTACGGTTGGACAGGGGACTACGAGCAGTACTTC. It yields the protein CASSYGWTGDYEQYF.

This clone was seen only a few times. The rearrangement uses TRBV5-1 and TRBJ2-1, with D possibly TRBD2 on 7 matching bases. Germline V gives CDR1 SGHRS, CDR2 YFSETQ. Trimming shortened V by 3 bases and J by 3 bases, and 13 bases separated the two germline ends. The CDR3 is made up of 15 amino acids. CDR3 amino acids: CASSSGASGYNEQFF. The DNA for the CDR3 is TGCGCCAGCAGCTCAGGGGCTAGCGGCTACAATGAGCAGTTCTTC.

The J gene is TRBJ2-7, the V gene TRBV28, with 8 bases that match TRBD1. This CDR3 comprises 13 residues. CDR1 is MDHEN, CDR2 SYDVKM, per germline. The V and J ends lost 10 bases and 3 bases, in that order; junction bases with no gene match: 8. The CDR3 region has the DNA TGTGCCACCTTTCGGACAGGGATCTACGAGCAGTACTTC. Residues: CATFRTGIYEQYF.

CDR3 in DNA: TGTGCCAGCAGCTTGGCCGGGACTCGGAGTGAGACCCAGTACTTC. Its translation: CASSLAGTRSETQYF. This chain joins TRBV5-6 and TRBJ2-5, with TRBD2 as a possible D gene (6 bases). The CDR3 loop spans 15 amino acids. CDR1 is SGHDT, CDR2 YYEEEE, per germline. The V end lost 0 bases, the J end lost 5 bases, and 14 bases lay between the germline ends.

V usage is TRBV7-8 and J usage is TRBJ2-7; possible D gene TRBD1, 5 bases. The V gene lost 1 base and the J gene lost 5 bases, with 12 bases spanning the gap. The CDR3 extends over 14 amino acids. The germline V gene encodes CDR1 SGHVS and CDR2 FQNEAQ. The CDR3 here is CASSLGAGSHEQYF. Written as DNA, the CDR3 is TGTGCCAGCAGCTTAGGTGCAGGGTCCCACGAGCAGTACTTC.

CDR3 loop: CASSLALPLGTYNEQFF. The CDR3 region has the DNA TGTGCCAGCAGCTTAGCCCTTCCGCTGGGGACCTACAATGAGCAGTTCTTC. The rearrangement links TRBV7-3 to TRBJ2-1; D is ambiguous. Germline CDR1 SGHTA, CDR2 FQGTGA. V was trimmed by 2 bases and J by 2 bases, leaving 16 bases between them. CDR3 length: 17 amino acids. Full variable domain (outside the CDR3, taken from reference TRBV7-3 and TRBJ2-1): GAGVSQTPSNKVTEKGKYVELRCDPISGHTALYWYRQSLGQGPEFLIYFQGTGAADDSGLPNDRFFAVRPEGSVSTLKIQRTERGDSAVYLCASSLALPLGTYNEQFFGPGTRLTVL.

The genes are TRBV5-1 and TRBJ2-2, with 12 bases lining up with TRBD1. Germline V gene lookup returns CDR1 SGHRS and CDR2 YFSETQ. The CDR3 has 17 residues. The V and J ends lost 0 bases and 5 bases, in that order; junction bases with no gene match: 5. The CDR3 protein is CASSLAGTGGRTGELFF. In nucleotides, the CDR3 is TGCGCCAGCAGCTTGGCCGGGACAGGGGGCCGGACCGGGGAGCTGTTTTTT.

The CDR3 DNA reads as TGCAGCGTAGACCAACTGGTACGAACTGAAGCTTTCTTT. Translation gives CSVDQLVRTEAFF. This chain links TRBV29-1 with TRBJ1-1; no reliable D call. Trimming removed 6 bases at V and 5 bases at J, with 16 bases between. Germline assignment: CDR1 SQVTM and CDR2 ANQGSEA. This CDR3 spans 13 amino acids.

CDR3 DNA sequence: TGCGCCAGCAGCCAAGTGGAGGGATCGGGCACTGAAGCTTTCTTT. It yields the protein CASSQVEGSGTEAFF. V gene TRBV4-1 combines with J gene TRBJ1-1; D ambiguous. CDR1 MGHRA and CDR2 YSYEKL come from the germline V gene. The CDR3 has 15 amino acids. Trimming stripped 1 base from V and 4 bases from J, with 13 bases between.

This chain connects TRBV27 to TRBJ1-2; D is uncertain. The CDR3 spans 16 residues. Trimming removed 0 bases at V and 6 bases at J, with 17 bases between. The V gene's germline CDR1 is MNHEY and CDR2 SMNVEV (reference sequence). The CDR3 nucleotides are TGTGCCAGCAGTTTATCTTGGACCAATCCCTGGGATGGCTACACCTTC. It encodes CASSLSWTNPWDGYTF.

The chain links TRBV14 to TRBJ1-1, with D maybe TRBD1 (5 bases). V gave up 0 bases and J gave up 3 bases, with 8 bases separating them. The CDR3 extends over 14 amino acids. Germline CDR1 reads SGHDN; CDR2 reads FVKESK. The CDR3 region is CASSQDWGYTEAFF. The CDR3, as DNA: TGTGCCAGCAGCCAAGACTGGGGGTACACTGAAGCTTTCTTT.